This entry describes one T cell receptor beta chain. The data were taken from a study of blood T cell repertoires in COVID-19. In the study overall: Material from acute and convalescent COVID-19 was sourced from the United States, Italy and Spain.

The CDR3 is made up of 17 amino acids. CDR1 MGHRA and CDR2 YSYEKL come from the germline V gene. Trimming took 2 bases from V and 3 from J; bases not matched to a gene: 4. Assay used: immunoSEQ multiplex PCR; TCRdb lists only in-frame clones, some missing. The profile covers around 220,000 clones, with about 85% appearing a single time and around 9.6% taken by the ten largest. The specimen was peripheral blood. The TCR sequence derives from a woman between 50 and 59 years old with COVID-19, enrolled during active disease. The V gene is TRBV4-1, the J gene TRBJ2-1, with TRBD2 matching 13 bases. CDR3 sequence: CASSQQTSGGLYNEQFF. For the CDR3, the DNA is TGCGCCAGCAGCCAACAGACTAGCGGGGGGCTCTACAATGAGCAGTTCTTC.